This is a list of T cell receptor beta chains from one sample in a study of T cells in Graves' hyperthyroidism and ophthalmopathy. TCRdb itself ran the multiplex PCR reads through MiXCR, one entry per CDR3 protein. The profile shows more than 100,000 distinct CDR3 sequences, approximately 50% of them singletons. The specimen was blood. The receptors here all came from a man aged 35-49 years with Graves' hyperthyroidism. The CDR3 runs from the conserved cysteine through the conserved F or W. A D gene is named only where the DNA matches it firmly. Where a row states a size, it is once, few, many or the class of an expanded clone; other rows omit it.

j_call v_call d_call clone_size cdr3_nt cdr3_aa
TRBJ2-1 TRBV7-3 TRBD2 many TGTGCCAGCAGCATCACCGGGACTAGCGACTACAATGAGCAGTTCTTC CASSITGTSDYNEQFF
TRBJ2-1 TRBV20-1 TRBD2 . TGCAGTGCTCCTAGCGGGAGAAGGAATGAGCAGTTCTTC CSAPSGRRNEQFF
TRBJ2-1 TRBV6-5 . . TGTGCCAGCAGTTATAACTGGCTCCGGGAGCAGTCCTTC CASSYNWLREQSF
TRBJ2-1 TRBV6-5 TRBD2 many TGTGCCAGCAGTTACCCGGGACTAGCGGGACCCAATGAGCAGTTCTTC CASSYPGLAGPNEQFF
TRBJ2-7 TRBV7-2 . medium-sized TGTGCCAGCAGCTTAGGGCGGGCCAGCTACGAGCAGTACTTC CASSLGRASYEQYF
TRBJ1-4 TRBV6-1 TRBD1 . TGTGCCAGCAGTGAAACAGGGGGCTGGGAAAAACTGTTTTTT CASSETGGWEKLFF
TRBJ1-2 TRBV29-1 . . TGCAGCTTAGAGGTGTATGGCTACACCTTC CSLEVYGYTF
TRBJ1-2 TRBV12-3/TRBV12-4 . few TGTGCCAGCAGTTTAACAGGTGCCTATGGCTACACCTTC CASSLTGAYGYTF
TRBJ2-1 TRBV11-3 TRBD2 many TGTGCCAGCAGCTTGGGCGGGGGTGGAGAGCAGTTCTTC CASSLGGGGEQFF
TRBJ2-7 TRBV28 TRBD1 many TGTGCCAGTTCCCCGATTGGGACAGGGTACCACGAGCAGTACTTC CASSPIGTGYHEQYF
TRBJ2-1 TRBV19 TRBD2 . TGTGCCAGTAGTATCGGGACTAGCGGGAATGAGCAGTTCTTC CASSIGTSGNEQFF
TRBJ2-1 TRBV7-2 . . TGTGCCAGCAGCCTACCGACTCTAGCGGAGCAGTTCTTC CASSLPTLAEQFF
TRBJ1-6 TRBV6-5 . many TGTGCCAGCAGTTACGGGGGGGGCTATTCACCCCTCCACTTT CASSYGGGYSPLHF
TRBJ1-5 TRBV24-1 TRBD1 . TGTGCCACCAGTGATACATCTCGGGACAGGCCCCAGCATTTT CATSDTSRDRPQHF
TRBJ2-2 TRBV12-3/TRBV12-4 TRBD2 few TGTGCCAGCAGTTTAAAGAGACTAGCGGGAGTTACCGGGGAGCTGTTTTTT CASSLKRLAGVTGELFF
TRBJ2-5 TRBV20-1 TRBD2 many TGCAGTGCTATGCCGGTTCGAGCGGGGGGGGGGGAGACCCAGTACTTC CSAMPVRAGGGETQYF
TRBJ1-3 TRBV5-1 . many TGCGCCAGCAGCTTAGCAGCGTCTGGAAACACCATATATTTT CASSLAASGNTIYF
TRBJ1-1 TRBV6-1 . many TGTGCCAGCAGTGATGGGGATTTTGTTGAAGCTTTCTTT CASSDGDFVEAFF
TRBJ2-5 TRBV5-6 . many TGTGCCAGCAGCTTGATTTCCGGGGGTGGCTCCCAGTACTTC CASSLISGGGSQYF
TRBJ1-2 TRBV7-9 . many TGTGCCAGCAGCTTAGCAGGGGCAGTTCCTGGCTACACCTTC CASSLAGAVPGYTF
TRBJ2-6 TRBV9 . . TGTGCCAGCAGCGTGGAGGGTCCTGGGGCCAACGTCCTGACTTTC CASSVEGPGANVLTF
TRBJ1-5 TRBV3-1 TRBD1 . TGTGCCAGCAGCCTTGGACAGGGGGACATTCAGCCCCAGCATTTT CASSLGQGDIQPQHF
TRBJ2-3 TRBV7-9 . . TGTGCCAGCAGCCCCGGGGATGGTGAGCAGTATTTT CASSPGDGEQYF
TRBJ2-1 TRBV28 . few TGTGCCAGCAGTTTAGAGGGGAACGCCTACAATGAGCAGTTCTTC CASSLEGNAYNEQFF
TRBJ2-6 TRBV9 . many TGTGCCAGCACGGGGGGCGCAGGGGCCAACGTCCTGACTTTC CASTGGAGANVLTF
TRBJ1-6 TRBV5-1 . . TGCGCCAGCAGCTTGGAAGGGTTCGATTCACCCCTCCACTTT CASSLEGFDSPLHF
TRBJ1-1 TRBV20-1 TRBD1 few TGCAGTGGGACAGGGTTGGGGACTGAAGCTTTCTTT CSGTGLGTEAFF
TRBJ2-5 TRBV24-1 . . TGTGCCACCAGTGATTGGACAGCCGAGGAGGAGACCCAGTACTTC CATSDWTAEEETQYF
TRBJ2-6 TRBV15 . . TGTGCCACAGCAGGGTGGCCTGGGGCCAACGTCCTGACTTTC CATAGWPGANVLTF
TRBJ2-5 TRBV20-1 . . TGCAGTGCTAGAGATCGGGGGAATCAGCCCCAGTACTTC CSARDRGNQPQYF
TRBJ2-3 TRBV7-9 . . TGTGCCGGCAGCTTGACAGTCACAGATACGCAGTATTTT CAGSLTVTDTQYF
TRBJ2-7 TRBV20-1 . many TGCAGTGCCAACACTAGAGTGGGCTACGAGCAGTACTTC CSANTRVGYEQYF
TRBJ2-1 TRBV24-1 TRBD1 . TGTGCCACCAGCGAGGGACAGGGGTCCTACAATGAGCAGTTCTTC CATSEGQGSYNEQFF
TRBJ1-5 TRBV4-1 TRBD1 many TGCGCCAGCAGCCTCGACAGGGGAGTAGGCAATCAGCCCCAGCATTTT CASSLDRGVGNQPQHF
TRBJ2-5 TRBV7-3 TRBD2 many TGTGCCAGCAGCTTAAGCATTGCAGCGGGAGAAGGGCAAGAGACCCAGTACTTC CASSLSIAAGEGQETQYF
TRBJ2-7 TRBV13 . many TGTGCCAGCAGCCCCAGTCCTTCCTACGAGCAGTACTTC CASSPSPSYEQYF
TRBJ1-2 TRBV2 TRBD1 many TGTGCCAGCAGTGACCGACAGGGGAAAAGCTATGGCTACACCTTC CASSDRQGKSYGYTF
TRBJ2-1 TRBV30 . few TGTGCCGGGAGAGGACCTAACAATGAGCAGTTCTTC CAGRGPNNEQFF
TRBJ1-1 TRBV19 TRBD1 . TGTGCCAGTAGTGGAGGACAGGGGGCAAGGAACACTGATGCACTGGCACAGGGGTACACGGAAGCTTTCTTT CASSGGQGARNTDALAQGYTEAFF
TRBJ1-1 TRBV29-1 TRBD1 once TGCAGCGTCTGGACAGGGGTCCCTGAAGCTTTCTTT CSVWTGVPEAFF